Included here is one T cell receptor (beta chain) sequence, with context. Its antigen remains unidentified. Clones were read by immunoSEQ multiplex PCR, and TCRdb kept only the in-frame ones, dropping some. The table shows about 140,000 clones, with 88% occurring only once. Germline assignment: CDR1 SGHNT and CDR2 YYREEE (reference sequence). Trimming pared 3 bases from V and 8 bases from J, leaving 9 bases between. The CDR3 totals 12 residues. This entry is derived from a study of T cell responses to AZD1222 COVID-19 vaccine. Findings and caveats of the study: Close to half of all spike-specific TCRs reportedly target regions of the variants that are unmutated. Among those given AZD1222, only six or seven were seropositive at baseline.

The J gene is TRBJ2-1, the V gene TRBV5-4; D is perhaps TRBD2 (5 bases). The material was peripheral blood, obtained on day 0 of AZD1222 vaccination. The receptor's source is an adult in good health. Written as DNA, the CDR3 is TGTGCCAGCAGCTCGGAGGAGGATGAGCAGTTCTTC. Translated, it gives CASSSEEDEQFF.